These T cell receptor beta chains were read from a single sample in a study of T cell changes during pregnancy in multiple sclerosis. Profiled with immunoSEQ multiplex PCR; TCRdb holds only in-frame clones, not every one. This sample has about 55,000 clones, with 90% found just once. The specimen comprised CD4+ T cells from peripheral blood mononuclear cells, sampled in the first trimester of pregnancy. Receptors originate from a female donor with multiple sclerosis, enrolled in a pregnancy study. Each CDR3 is given with its conserved first and last residue. The D gene is left open where the match is weak. Clone size is stated in some rows and not others, as once, few, many or a class when expanded.

clone size,J gene,D gene,V gene,CDR3 protein,CDR3 DNA
NA,TRBJ2-7,TRBD1,TRBV5-1,CASSLDGTGVYEQYF,TGCGCCAGCAGCTTGGATGGGACAGGGGTCTACGAGCAGTACTTC
NA,TRBJ1-5,TRBD1,TRBV5-5,CASSLGQGHQPQHF,TGTGCCAGCAGCTTGGGACAGGGGCATCAGCCCCAGCATTTT
NA,TRBJ2-2,NA,TRBV6-6,CASSYWEGDTGELFF,TGTGCCAGCAGTTACTGGGAGGGGGATACCGGGGAGCTGTTTTTT
once,TRBJ1-4,TRBD1,TRBV29-1,CSVRGRFMANEKLFF,TGCAGCGTCAGGGGGCGATTTATGGCTAATGAAAAACTGTTTTTT
NA,TRBJ1-1,TRBD1,TRBV19,CASLDLRTGGLAFF,TGTGCCAGCCTGGACCTTCGGACAGGGGGGTTAGCTTTCTTT
NA,TRBJ2-7,TRBD1,TRBV10-3,CAISARDRESEQYF,TGTGCCATCAGTGCCCGGGACAGGGAATCCGAGCAGTACTTC
NA,TRBJ1-3,NA,TRBV29-1,CSVGTGTSGNTIYF,TGCAGCGTGGGAACGGGGACATCTGGAAACACCATATATTTT
NA,TRBJ2-3,TRBD2,TRBV7-2,CASSLGGGLAHTDTQYF,TGTGCCAGCAGCTTAGGGGGGGGACTAGCGCATACAGATACGCAGTATTTT
NA,TRBJ2-5,TRBD2,TRBV5-1,CASSVGQAGEQETQYF,TGCGCCAGCAGCGTAGGACAAGCGGGGGAACAAGAGACCCAGTACTTC
many,TRBJ2-7,NA,TRBV19,CATRRDSSSYEQYF,TGTGCCACCAGGCGGGACAGCAGCTCCTACGAGCAGTACTTC
NA,TRBJ1-2,NA,TRBV6-5,CASSYTHTGNYGYTF,TGTGCCAGCAGTTACACTCATACAGGGAACTATGGCTACACCTTC
NA,TRBJ2-1,NA,TRBV2,CASNRATQYNEQFF,TGTGCCAGTAACAGGGCTACACAATACAATGAGCAGTTCTTC
NA,TRBJ2-5,TRBD1,TRBV28,CASSFPDRAETQYF,TGTGCCAGCAGTTTTCCGGACAGGGCAGAGACCCAGTACTTC
NA,TRBJ1-1,TRBD1,TRBV18,CASSPGTGGLAVTEAFF,TGTGCCAGCTCACCAGGGACAGGGGGGCTGGCAGTCACTGAAGCTTTCTTT
NA,TRBJ2-5,TRBD1,TRBV5-4,CASSPTGYETQYF,TGTGCCAGCAGCCCGACAGGGTATGAGACCCAGTACTTC
NA,TRBJ2-3,NA,TRBV6-4,CASSSQITDTQYF,TGTGCCAGCAGTTCACAGATCACAGATACGCAGTATTTT
once,TRBJ1-2,TRBD1,TRBV6-5,CASSLGTGSYTF,TGTGCCAGCAGCCTAGGGACAGGGAGCTACACCTTC
NA,TRBJ1-2,TRBD1,TRBV30,CAWSAPNDRGRNGYTF,TGTGCCTGGAGTGCCCCCAACGACAGGGGGCGGAATGGCTACACCTTC
NA,TRBJ2-7,NA,TRBV6-1,CASTSSHGGYYEQYF,TGTGCCAGCACCTCCTCCCACGGAGGCTACTACGAGCAGTACTTC
NA,TRBJ2-5,NA,TRBV7-9,CASSSQRAFQETQYF,TGTGCCAGCAGCTCCCAGAGGGCATTTCAAGAGACCCAGTACTTC
NA,TRBJ2-3,TRBD2,TRBV14,CASSQQLAGDTQYF,TGTGCCAGCAGCCAACAACTAGCGGGAGACACGCAGTATTTT
NA,TRBJ2-1,NA,TRBV27,CASSSRFNEQFF,TGTGCCAGCAGTTCTAGATTCAATGAGCAGTTCTTC
NA,TRBJ1-3,NA,TRBV7-8,CASSPTGSGNTIYF,TGTGCCAGCAGCCCTACGGGCTCTGGAAACACCATATATTTT
NA,TRBJ2-3,TRBD2,TRBV4-1,CASSQTLAGSIADTQYF,TGCGCCAGCAGCCAAACCTTAGCGGGGAGTATCGCAGATACGCAGTATTTT
once,TRBJ1-1,TRBD1,TRBV14,CASSQGIGTGRNPAFF,TGTGCCAGCAGCCAAGGCATCGGGACAGGCCGAAATCCCGCTTTCTTT
NA,TRBJ2-5,TRBD2,TRBV4-3,CASSQERTSGGQETQYF,TGCGCCAGCAGCCAAGAAAGGACTAGCGGGGGACAAGAGACCCAGTACTTC
NA,TRBJ2-3,NA,TRBV5-1,CASSLLQGGDTQYF,TGCGCCAGCAGCTTGTTACAGGGTGGAGATACGCAGTATTTT
NA,TRBJ1-4,NA,TRBV7-8,CASSLGWQGSEKLFF,TGTGCCAGCAGCTTAGGATGGCAGGGATCTGAAAAACTGTTTTTT
NA,TRBJ2-1,TRBD2,TRBV7-2,CASSSPGLAGRNEQFF,TGTGCCAGCAGCTCCCCCGGACTAGCGGGGCGCAATGAGCAGTTCTTC
NA,TRBJ1-1,TRBD1,TRBV19,CASKGTGLMNTEAFF,TGTGCCAGTAAAGGGACAGGGCTTATGAACACTGAAGCTTTCTTT
NA,TRBJ1-1,NA,TRBV6-5,CASRPYRDMNTEAFF,TGTGCCAGCAGACCTTACAGAGACATGAACACTGAAGCTTTCTTT
NA,TRBJ2-3,TRBD2,TRBV27,CASSSYTGWTSGRARADTQYF,TGTGCCAGCAGTTCTTATACCGGGTGGACTAGCGGGAGGGCCAGGGCAGATACGCAGTATTTT
NA,TRBJ1-5,NA,TRBV6-1,CASRDNRSNQPQHF,TGTGCCAGCAGGGATAACAGAAGCAATCAGCCCCAGCATTTT
NA,TRBJ1-6,TRBD1,TRBV27,CASSMSGGYSPLHF,TGTGCCAGCAGTATGTCAGGGGGATATTCACCCCTCCACTTT
NA,TRBJ2-5,NA,TRBV5-1,CASSPTVQETQYF,TGCGCCAGCAGCCCGACAGTACAAGAGACCCAGTACTTC
NA,TRBJ2-5,NA,TRBV28,CASSPGTGLAETQYF,TGTGCCAGCAGTCCAGGGACCGGCCTAGCGGAGACCCAGTACTTC
NA,TRBJ2-1,NA,TRBV5-1,CASSLGQGNEQFF,TGCGCCAGCAGCTTGGGTCAGGGCAATGAGCAGTTCTTC
NA,TRBJ2-7,TRBD2,TRBV11-2,CASRDRGGPFLEQYF,TGTGCCAGCAGGGACCGGGGGGGCCCCTTCCTCGAGCAGTACTTC
NA,TRBJ1-4,NA,TRBV6-6,CASREGWEKLFF,TGTGCCAGCAGGGAGGGGTGGGAAAAACTGTTTTTT
NA,TRBJ2-1,NA,TRBV9,CASSVGGGSRIRAEQFF,TGTGCCAGCAGTGTAGGAGGAGGGTCCCGTATTAGGGCTGAGCAGTTCTTC
NA,TRBJ1-6,TRBD1,TRBV6-1,CASSEFRDRGRGSPLHF,TGTGCCAGCAGTGAATTTCGGGACAGGGGAAGGGGGTCACCCCTCCACTTT
NA,TRBJ1-2,NA,TRBV5-1,CASSYGGRTSNYGYTF,TGCGCCAGCAGCTACGGAGGACGGACGTCTAACTATGGCTACACCTTC
NA,TRBJ2-4,NA,TRBV10-1,CASSESIAVAKNIQYF,TGCGCCAGCAGTGAGTCGATCGCGGTAGCCAAAAACATTCAGTACTTC
NA,TRBJ1-3,TRBD1,TRBV19,CASSPGDSSGNTIYF,TGTGCCAGTAGTCCCGGGGACAGCTCTGGAAACACCATATATTTT
NA,TRBJ2-7,TRBD1,TRBV7-8,CASSPLGGQGAHEQYF,TGTGCCAGCAGCCCTTTGGGGGGACAGGGGGCGCACGAGCAGTACTTC
once,TRBJ2-6,NA,TRBV29-1,CSVESHGIGANVLTF,TGCAGCGTTGAATCGCACGGGATTGGGGCCAACGTCCTGACTTTC
NA,TRBJ2-5,TRBD2,TRBV30,CACKTSRWSAETQYF,TGTGCCTGCAAGACTAGCCGATGGAGTGCAGAGACCCAGTACTTC
NA,TRBJ2-7,NA,TRBV30,CALQLLAYEQYF,TGTGCTCTACAGCTACTTGCCTACGAGCAGTACTTC
NA,TRBJ2-3,TRBD1,TRBV9,CASSVDRGFADTQYF,TGTGCCAGCAGCGTAGACAGGGGATTCGCAGATACGCAGTATTTT
NA,TRBJ1-2,TRBD1,TRBV6-5,CASRGQGAIYGYTF,TGTGCCAGCAGGGGACAGGGGGCGATTTATGGCTACACCTTC
NA,TRBJ2-1,NA,TRBV2,CASSERLLAEQFF,TGTGCCAGCAGTGAAAGGCTGCTAGCGGAGCAGTTCTTC